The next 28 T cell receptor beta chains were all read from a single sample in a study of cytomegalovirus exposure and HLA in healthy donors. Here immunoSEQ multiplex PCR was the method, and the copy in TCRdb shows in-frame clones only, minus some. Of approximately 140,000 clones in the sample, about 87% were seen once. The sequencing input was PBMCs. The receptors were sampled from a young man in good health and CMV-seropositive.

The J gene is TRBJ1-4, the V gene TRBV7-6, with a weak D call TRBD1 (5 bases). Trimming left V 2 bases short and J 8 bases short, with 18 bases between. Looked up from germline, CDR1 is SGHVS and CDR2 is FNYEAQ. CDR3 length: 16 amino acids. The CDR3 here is CASSLWGRRGGEKLFF. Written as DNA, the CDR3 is TGTGCCAGCAGCTTATGGGGCCGGAGAGGAGGGGAAAAACTGTTTTTT.

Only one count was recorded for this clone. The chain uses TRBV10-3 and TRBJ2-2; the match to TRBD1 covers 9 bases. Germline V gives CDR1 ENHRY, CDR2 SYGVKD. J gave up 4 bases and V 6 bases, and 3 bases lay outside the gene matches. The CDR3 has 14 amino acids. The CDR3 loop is CAIRGTGTTGELFF. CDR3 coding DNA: TGTGCCATCAGGGGGACAGGGACCACCGGGGAGCTGTTTTTT.

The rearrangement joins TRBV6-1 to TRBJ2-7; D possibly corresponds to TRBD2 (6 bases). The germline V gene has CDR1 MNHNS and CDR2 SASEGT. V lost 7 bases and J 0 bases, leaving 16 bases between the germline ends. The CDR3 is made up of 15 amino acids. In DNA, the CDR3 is TGTGCCAGCACCGGAACGGACGGGAGCTCCTACGAGCAGTACTTC. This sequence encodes CASTGTDGSSYEQYF.

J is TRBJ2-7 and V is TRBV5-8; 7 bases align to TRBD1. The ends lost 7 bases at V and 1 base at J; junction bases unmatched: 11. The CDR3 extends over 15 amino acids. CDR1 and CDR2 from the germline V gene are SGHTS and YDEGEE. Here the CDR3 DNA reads TGTGCCAGCCACTTCCCGGGACAGACTTCCTACGAGCAGTACTTC. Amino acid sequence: CASHFPGQTSYEQYF.

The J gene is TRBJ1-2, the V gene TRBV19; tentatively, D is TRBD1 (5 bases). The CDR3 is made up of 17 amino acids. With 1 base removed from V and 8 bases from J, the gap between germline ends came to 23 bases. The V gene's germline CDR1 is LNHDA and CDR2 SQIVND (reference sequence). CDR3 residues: CASSIVGTGNGAFGYTF. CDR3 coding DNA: TGTGCCAGTAGTATAGTGGGTACAGGTAATGGGGCGTTCGGCTACACCTTC.

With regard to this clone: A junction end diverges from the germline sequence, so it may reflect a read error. The CDR3 sequence: CASAHRGGQRDF. CDR3 DNA sequence: TGTGCCAGCGCCCATCGAGGAGGGCAGAGGGATTTT. V usage is TRBV6-6 and J usage is TRBJ1-3; D is unclear. The CDR3 runs to 12 residues. In germline, CDR1 is MNHNY, CDR2 SVGAGI (reference sequence).

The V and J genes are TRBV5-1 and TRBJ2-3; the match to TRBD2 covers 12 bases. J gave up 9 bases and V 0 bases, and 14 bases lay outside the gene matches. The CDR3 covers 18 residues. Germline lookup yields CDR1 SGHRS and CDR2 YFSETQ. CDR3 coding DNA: TGCGCCAGCAGCTTGGTTTCACTGGGACTAGCGGGCCTGGGCACGCAGTATTTT. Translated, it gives CASSLVSLGLAGLGTQYF.

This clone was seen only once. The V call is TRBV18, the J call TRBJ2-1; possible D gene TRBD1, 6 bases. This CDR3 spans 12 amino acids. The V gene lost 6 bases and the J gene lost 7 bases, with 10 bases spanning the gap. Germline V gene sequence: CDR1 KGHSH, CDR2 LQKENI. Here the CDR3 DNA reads TGTGCCAGCTCCCGAGACAGGAATGAGCAGTTCTTC. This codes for CASSRDRNEQFF.

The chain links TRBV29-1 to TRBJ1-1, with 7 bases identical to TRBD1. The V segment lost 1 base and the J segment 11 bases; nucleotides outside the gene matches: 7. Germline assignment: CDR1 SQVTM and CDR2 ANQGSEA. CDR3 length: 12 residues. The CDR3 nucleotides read TGCAGCGTTGAAGGGGACAGAATCGAGGCTTTCTTT. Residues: CSVEGDRIEAFF.

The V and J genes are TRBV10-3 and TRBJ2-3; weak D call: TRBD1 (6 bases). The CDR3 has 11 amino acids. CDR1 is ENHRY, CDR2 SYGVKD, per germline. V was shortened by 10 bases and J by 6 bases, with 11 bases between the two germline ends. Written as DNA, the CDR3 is TGTGCCACCGGGACAATGGATACGCAGTATTTT. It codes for CATGTMDTQYF.

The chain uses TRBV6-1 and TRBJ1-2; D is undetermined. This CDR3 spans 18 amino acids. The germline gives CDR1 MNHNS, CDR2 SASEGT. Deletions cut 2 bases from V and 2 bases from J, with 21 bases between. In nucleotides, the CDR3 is TGTGCCAGCAGTGAAAGAGTCCAGGTCCCGATAGACAACTATGGCTACACCTTC. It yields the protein CASSERVQVPIDNYGYTF.

CDR3 sequence (DNA): TGTGCCTGGAGCTCGGACAGCCGGACTGAAGCTTTCTTT. It is translated as CAWSSDSRTEAFF. The chain carries TRBV30 and TRBJ1-1, with TRBD1 as a possible D gene (6 bases). In germline, CDR1 is GTSNPN, CDR2 SVGIG (reference sequence). The CDR3 totals 13 residues. Trimming removed 3 bases from V and 5 bases from J, with 13 bases in between. The entire variable domain, with the rest obtained from reference TRBV30 and TRBJ1-1, is as follows: SQTIHQWPATLVQPVGSPLSLECTVEGTSNPNLYWYRQAAGRGLQLLFYSVGIGQISSEVPQNLSASRPQDRQFILSSKKLLLSDSGFYLCAWSSDSRTEAFFGQGTRLTVV.

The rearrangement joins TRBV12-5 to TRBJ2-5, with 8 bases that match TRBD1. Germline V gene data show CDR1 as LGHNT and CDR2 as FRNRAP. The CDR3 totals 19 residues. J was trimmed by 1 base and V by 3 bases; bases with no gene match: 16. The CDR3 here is CASGFTVAAGGPLQETQYF. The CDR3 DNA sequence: TGTGCTAGTGGTTTTACCGTAGCGGCAGGGGGCCCCCTCCAAGAGACCCAGTACTTC.

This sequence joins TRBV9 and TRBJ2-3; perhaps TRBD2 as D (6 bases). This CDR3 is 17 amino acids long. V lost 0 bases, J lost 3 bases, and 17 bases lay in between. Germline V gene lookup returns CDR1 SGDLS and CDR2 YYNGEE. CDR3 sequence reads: CASSVGWRLVGTDTQYF. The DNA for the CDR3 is TGTGCCAGCAGCGTAGGGTGGCGACTAGTCGGTACAGATACGCAGTATTTT.

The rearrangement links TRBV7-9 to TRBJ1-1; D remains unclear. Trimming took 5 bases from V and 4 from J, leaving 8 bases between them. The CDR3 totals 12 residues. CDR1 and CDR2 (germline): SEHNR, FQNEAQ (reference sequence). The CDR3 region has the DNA TGTGCCAGCAGCAACATTGGCACTGAAGCTTTCTTT. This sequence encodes CASSNIGTEAFF.

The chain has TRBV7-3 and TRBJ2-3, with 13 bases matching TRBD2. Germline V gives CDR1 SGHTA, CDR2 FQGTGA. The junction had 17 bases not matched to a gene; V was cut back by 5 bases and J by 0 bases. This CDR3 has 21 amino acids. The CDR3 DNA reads TGTGCCAGCAGCCAACCCGTGGGAGGGACTAGCGGGACTACTAGCACAGATACGCAGTATTTT. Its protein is CASSQPVGGTSGTTSTDTQYF.

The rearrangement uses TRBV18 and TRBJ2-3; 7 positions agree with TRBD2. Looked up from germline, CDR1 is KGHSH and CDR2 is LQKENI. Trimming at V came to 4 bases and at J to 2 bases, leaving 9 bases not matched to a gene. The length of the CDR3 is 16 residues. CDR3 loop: CASSRGSSGFTDTQYF. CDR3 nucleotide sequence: TGTGCCAGCTCACGGGGGTCTAGCGGATTCACAGATACGCAGTATTTT.

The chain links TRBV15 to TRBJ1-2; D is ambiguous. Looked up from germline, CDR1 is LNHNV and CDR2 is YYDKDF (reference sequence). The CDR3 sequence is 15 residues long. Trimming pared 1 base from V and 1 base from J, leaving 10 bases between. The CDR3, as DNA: TGTGCCACCAGCAGAGGAGGCGGGAGTAACTATGGCTACACCTTC. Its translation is CATSRGGGSNYGYTF.

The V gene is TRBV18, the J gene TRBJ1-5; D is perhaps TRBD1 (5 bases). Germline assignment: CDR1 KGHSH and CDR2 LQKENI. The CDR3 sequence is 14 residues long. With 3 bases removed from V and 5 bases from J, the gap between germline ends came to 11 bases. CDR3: CASSPSVGHQPQHF. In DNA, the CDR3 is TGTGCCAGCTCACCTTCTGTGGGGCATCAGCCCCAGCATTTT.

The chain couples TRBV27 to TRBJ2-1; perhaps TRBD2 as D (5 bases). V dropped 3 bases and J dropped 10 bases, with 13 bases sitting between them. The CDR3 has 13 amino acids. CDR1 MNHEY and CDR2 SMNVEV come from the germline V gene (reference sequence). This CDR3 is CASSFSGVQEQFF. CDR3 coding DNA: TGTGCCAGCAGTTTCTCCGGGGTACAAGAGCAGTTCTTC.

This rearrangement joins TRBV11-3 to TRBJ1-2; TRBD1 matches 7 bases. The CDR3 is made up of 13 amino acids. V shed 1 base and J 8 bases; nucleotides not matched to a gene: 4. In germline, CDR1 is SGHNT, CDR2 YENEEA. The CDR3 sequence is CASSLGQGRGYTF. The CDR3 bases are TGTGCCAGCAGCTTAGGACAGGGCCGCGGCTACACCTTC.

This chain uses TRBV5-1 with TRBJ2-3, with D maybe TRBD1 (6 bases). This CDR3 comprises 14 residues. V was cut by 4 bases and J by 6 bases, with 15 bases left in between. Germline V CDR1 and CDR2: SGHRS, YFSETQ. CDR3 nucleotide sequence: TGCGCCAGCAGCCCAGAGGACAGTTCGGATACGCAGTATTTT. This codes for CASSPEDSSDTQYF. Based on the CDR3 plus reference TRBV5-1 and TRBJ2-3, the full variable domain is KAGVTQTPRYLIKTRGQQVTLSCSPISGHRSVSWYQQTPGQGLQFLFEYFSETQRNKGNFPGRFSGRQFSNSRSEMNVSTLELGDSALYLCASSPEDSSDTQYFGPGTRLTVL.

The chain's CDR3 is CASSWTGRGTYNEQFF. The CDR3 DNA sequence: TGTGCCAGCAGCTGGACAGGGCGGGGGACCTACAATGAGCAGTTCTTC. The chain recombines TRBV7-9 with TRBJ2-1; perhaps TRBD1 as D (8 bases). The germline V and J ends were trimmed by 4 bases and 2 bases, with 15 bases remaining between them. Germline-derived CDR1 and CDR2 are SEHNR and FQNEAQ (reference sequence). The CDR3 totals 16 residues.

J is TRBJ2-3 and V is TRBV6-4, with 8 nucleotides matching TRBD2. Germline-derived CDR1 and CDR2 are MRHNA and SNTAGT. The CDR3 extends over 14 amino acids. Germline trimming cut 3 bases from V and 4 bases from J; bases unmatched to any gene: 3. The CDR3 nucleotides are TGTGCCAGCAGTGAAGCGGGAGTCCCAGATACGCAGTATTTT. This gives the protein CASSEAGVPDTQYF.

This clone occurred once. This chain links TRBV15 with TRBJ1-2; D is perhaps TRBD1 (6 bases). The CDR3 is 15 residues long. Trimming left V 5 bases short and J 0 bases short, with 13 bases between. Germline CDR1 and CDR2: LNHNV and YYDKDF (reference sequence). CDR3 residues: CATSGWTEANYGYTF. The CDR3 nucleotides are TGTGCCACCAGCGGATGGACAGAAGCTAACTATGGCTACACCTTC.

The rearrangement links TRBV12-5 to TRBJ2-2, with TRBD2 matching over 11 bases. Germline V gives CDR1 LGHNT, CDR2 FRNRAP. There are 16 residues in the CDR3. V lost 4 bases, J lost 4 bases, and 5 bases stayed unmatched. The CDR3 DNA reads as TGTGCTAGTGGTTCTCTAGCGGGAGGTCTCACCGGGGAGCTGTTTTTT. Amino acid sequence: CASGSLAGGLTGELFF.

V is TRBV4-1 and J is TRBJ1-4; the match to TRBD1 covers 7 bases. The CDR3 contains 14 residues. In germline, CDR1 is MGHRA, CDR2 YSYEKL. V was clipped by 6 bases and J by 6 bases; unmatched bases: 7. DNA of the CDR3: TGCGCCAGCAGTCCAAGGGGGCAGGATGAAAAACTGTTTTTT. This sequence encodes CASSPRGQDEKLFF.

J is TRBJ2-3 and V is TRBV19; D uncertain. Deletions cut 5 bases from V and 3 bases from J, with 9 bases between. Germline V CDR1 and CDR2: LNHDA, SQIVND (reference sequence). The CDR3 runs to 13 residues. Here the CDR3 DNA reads TGTGCCAGTAGTGAGGTGAGGACAGATACGCAGTATTTT. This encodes CASSEVRTDTQYF.